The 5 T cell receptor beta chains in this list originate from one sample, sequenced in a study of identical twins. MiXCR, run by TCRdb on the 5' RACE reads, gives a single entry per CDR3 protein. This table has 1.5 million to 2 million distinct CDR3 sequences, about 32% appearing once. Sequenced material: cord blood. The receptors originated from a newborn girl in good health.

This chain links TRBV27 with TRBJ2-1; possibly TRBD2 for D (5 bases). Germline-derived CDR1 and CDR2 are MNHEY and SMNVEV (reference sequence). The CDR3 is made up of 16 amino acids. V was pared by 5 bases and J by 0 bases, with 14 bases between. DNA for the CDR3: TGTGCCAGCAGTCCTGGACTCAGGAGCTCCTACAATGAGCAGTTCTTC. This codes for CASSPGLRSSYNEQFF.

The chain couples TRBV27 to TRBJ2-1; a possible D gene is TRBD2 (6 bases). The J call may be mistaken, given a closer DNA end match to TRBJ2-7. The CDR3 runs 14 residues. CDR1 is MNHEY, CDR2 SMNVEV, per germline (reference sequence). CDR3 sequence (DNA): TGTGCCAGCAGTTTATTTGAGGGGAGGCATGAGCAGTACTTC. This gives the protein CASSLFEGRHEQYF.

The CDR3 protein is CAISPTSGVWADTQYF. The CDR3 nucleotides read TGTGCCATCAGTCCTACTAGCGGGGTATGGGCAGATACGCAGTATTTT. V usage is TRBV10-3 and J usage is TRBJ2-3, with 10 bases matching TRBD2. CDR3 length: 16 residues. Germline CDR1 reads ENHRY; CDR2 reads SYGVKD. V dropped 5 bases and J dropped 4; count of bases not matched to a gene: 9.

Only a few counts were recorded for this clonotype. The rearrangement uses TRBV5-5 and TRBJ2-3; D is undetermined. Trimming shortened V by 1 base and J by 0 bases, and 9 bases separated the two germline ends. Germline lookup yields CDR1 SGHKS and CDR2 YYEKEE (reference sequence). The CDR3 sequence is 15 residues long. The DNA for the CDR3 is TGTGCCAGCAGCTTGCAGTTAACTAGCACAGATACGCAGTATTTT. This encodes CASSLQLTSTDTQYF.

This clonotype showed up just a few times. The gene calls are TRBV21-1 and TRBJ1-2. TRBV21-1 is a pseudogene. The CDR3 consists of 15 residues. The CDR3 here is CASSKHITGNYGYTF. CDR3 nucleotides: TGTGCCAGCAGCAAACATATAACGGGCAACTATGGCTACACCTTC.